The rows below give T cell receptor beta chains drawn from one sample of a study of human T cells and chemical hapten exposure. TCRdb analysed the RACE reads with MiXCR anew, one entry per CDR3 protein. In the table there are about 250,000 distinct CDR3 sequences, 7.7% of which are singletons. Sequencing used whole blood, obtained in connection with sensitization to the hapten diphenylcyclopropenone (DPC). Receptors were obtained from a man aged 18 to 35 with alopecia areata. Some clones in this sample may be carry-over from other donors' samples. The CDR3 runs from the conserved cysteine through the conserved F or W. D genes are given only for firm matches. Rows may omit the clone size; those that give it use once, few, many or a size class.

>TRBV12-3/TRBV12-4|many|TRBJ1-1|.
CASTQGSTEAFF
TGTGCCAGCACTCAGGGAAGCACTGAAGCTTTCTTT
>TRBV11-3|many|TRBJ2-2|.
CASSLGVSPGELFF
TGTGCCAGCAGCTTAGGTGTCAGTCCCGGGGAGCTGTTTTTT
>TRBV5-1|.|TRBJ2-7|TRBD1
CASSFSQGAYEQYF
TGCGCCAGCAGCTTTTCACAGGGGGCCTACGAGCAGTACTTC
>TRBV5-6|many|TRBJ1-1|TRBD1
CASSSRTGIGAFF
TGTGCCAGCAGCTCACGGACAGGGATCGGAGCTTTCTTT
>TRBV6-2/TRBV6-3|few|TRBJ2-7|.
CASSSRRGSEQYF
TGTGCCAGCAGTTCCCGGCGAGGTTCCGAGCAGTACTTC
>TRBV7-8|.|TRBJ1-3|.
CASSLGPTVSGNTIYF
TGTGCCAGCAGCTTAGGTCCGACCGTCTCTGGAAACACCATATATTTT
>TRBV12-3/TRBV12-4|.|TRBJ1-2|TRBD1
CASSNRGPNYGYTF
TGTGCCAGCAGTAACAGGGGGCCTAACTATGGCTACACCTTC
>TRBV2|.|TRBJ1-5|.
CASSASGAQPQHF
TGTGCCAGCAGTGCGTCGGGGGCTCAGCCCCAGCATTTT
>TRBV12-3/TRBV12-4|few|TRBJ1-6|.
CASSLGPRGSPLHF
TGTGCCAGCAGTTTAGGACCACGGGGTTCACCCCTCCACTTT
>TRBV29-1|.|TRBJ1-2|.
CSTGKVGAGYTF
TGCAGCACAGGGAAAGTGGGTGCTGGCTACACCTTC
>TRBV10-3|many|TRBJ1-2|.
CAISDLGSRTYGYTF
TGTGCCATCAGTGACTTGGGATCCCGCACCTATGGCTACACCTTC
>TRBV4-1|.|TRBJ2-1|.
CASSQVSRSPYNEQFF
TGCGCCAGCAGCCAAGTGAGCCGCTCGCCCTACAATGAGCAGTTCTTC
>TRBV19|few|TRBJ1-2|.
CASSMPLRDYGYTF
TGTGCCAGTAGTATGCCTTTGCGGGACTATGGCTACACCTTC
>TRBV6-2/TRBV6-3|.|TRBJ2-7|.
CASSYMVGTHSYEQYF
TGTGCCAGCAGTTACATGGTCGGGACGCATTCCTACGAGCAGTACTTC
>TRBV27|.|TRBJ1-1|TRBD1
CASSWGTGGTEAFF
TGTGCCAGCAGTTGGGGGACAGGGGGCACTGAAGCTTTCTTT
>TRBV11-2|few|TRBJ2-3|.
CASSFRDTTDTQYF
TGTGCCAGCAGCTTTAGGGACACCACAGATACGCAGTATTTT
>TRBV11-2|few|TRBJ2-2|TRBD2
CASRSPREGTGELFF
TGTGCCAGCCGAAGCCCCAGGGAGGGCACCGGGGAGCTGTTTTTT
>TRBV5-1|many|TRBJ1-2|TRBD1
CASSATGTFYGYTF
TGCGCCAGCAGCGCGACAGGGACCTTCTATGGCTACACCTTC
>TRBV3-1|few|TRBJ2-5|TRBD2
CASSQRRTSADHKETQYF
TGTGCCAGCAGCCAGAGAAGAACTAGCGCGGATCATAAAGAGACCCAGTACTTC